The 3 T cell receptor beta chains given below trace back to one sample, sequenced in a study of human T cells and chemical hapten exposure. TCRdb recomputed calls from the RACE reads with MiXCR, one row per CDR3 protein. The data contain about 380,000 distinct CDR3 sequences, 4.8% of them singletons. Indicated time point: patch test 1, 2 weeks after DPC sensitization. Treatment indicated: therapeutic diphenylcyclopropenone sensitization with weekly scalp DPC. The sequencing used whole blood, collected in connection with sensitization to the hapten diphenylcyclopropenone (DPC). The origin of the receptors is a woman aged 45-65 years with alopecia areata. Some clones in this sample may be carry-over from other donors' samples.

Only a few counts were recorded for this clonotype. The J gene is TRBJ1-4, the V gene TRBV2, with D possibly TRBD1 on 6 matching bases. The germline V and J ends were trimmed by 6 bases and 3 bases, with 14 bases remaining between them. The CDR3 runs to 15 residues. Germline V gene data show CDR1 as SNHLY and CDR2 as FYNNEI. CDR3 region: CASRTGTMPNEKLFF. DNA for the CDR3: TGTGCCAGCAGGACCGGGACAATGCCTAATGAAAAACTGTTTTTT.

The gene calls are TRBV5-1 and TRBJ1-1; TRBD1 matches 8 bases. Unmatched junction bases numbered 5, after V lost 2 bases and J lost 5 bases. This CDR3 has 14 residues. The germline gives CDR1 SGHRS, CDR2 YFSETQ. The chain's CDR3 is CASSFYRGDTEAFF. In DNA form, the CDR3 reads TGCGCCAGCAGCTTTTACAGGGGGGATACTGAAGCTTTCTTT.

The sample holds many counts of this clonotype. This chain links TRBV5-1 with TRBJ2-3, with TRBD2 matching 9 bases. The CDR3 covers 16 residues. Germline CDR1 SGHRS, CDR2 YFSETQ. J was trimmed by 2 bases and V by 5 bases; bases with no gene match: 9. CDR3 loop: CASRPRLAEATDTQYF. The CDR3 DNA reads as TGCGCCAGCAGACCTCGACTAGCGGAAGCCACAGATACGCAGTATTTT.